Below are 18 T cell receptor beta chains sequenced from a single sample in a study of PD-L1 blockade in urothelial cancer (dated by TCRdb to 2016 to 2017). Preparation of the library involved the immunoSEQ multiplex PCR assay. Drawn from immuneACCESS, this table holds only the in-frame rearrangements with V and J called that TCRdb kept. Clones are partly lost; checked studies trace under half to an unresolved V gene and leave the rest unexplained. Recorded for this sample are under 100,000 clones; 85% to 90% of them occurred a single time. The ten largest account for around 1.5% of the sample. What this sample's time point label stands for: pretreatment peripheral blood. Sequencing used PBMCs, obtained around atezolizumab (anti-PD-L1) treatment. The receptors shown here come from a man in his 60s with urothelial cancer.

The genes are TRBV6-5 and TRBJ2-3, with TRBD2 as a possible D gene (5 bases). V shed 5 bases and J shed 0 bases, with 12 bases lying between them. The CDR3 sequence is 15 residues long. Germline-derived CDR1 and CDR2 are MNHEY and SVGAGI. CDR3 sequence reads: CASSTRDPSTDTQYF. The DNA of the CDR3 is TGTGCCAGCAGTACCCGGGATCCTAGCACAGATACGCAGTATTTT.

The rearrangement links TRBV5-8 to TRBJ2-7, with D tentatively TRBD1 (6 bases). Germline CDR1 reads SGHTS; CDR2 reads YDEGEE. The CDR3 sequence is 14 residues long. V lost 0 bases and J lost 3, with 10 bases in between. In DNA, the CDR3 is TGTGCCAGCAGCTTGGGACAGGAACTCTACGAGCAGTACTTC. Its translation: CASSLGQELYEQYF.

This sequence joins TRBV30 and TRBJ2-3; 7 nucleotides align to TRBD1. CDR1 is GTSNPN and CDR2 is SVGIG in the germline V gene (reference sequence). Losses at the gene ends were 0 bases for V and 3 bases for J; bases not matched to a gene: 6. This CDR3 comprises 15 residues. CDR3 DNA: TGTGCCTGGAGTGTACAGGGGATAACTACAGATACGCAGTATTTT. Protein product: CAWSVQGITTDTQYF.

This clone was counted only a few times. The rearrangement joins TRBV7-6 to TRBJ2-2; no clear D. CDR3 length: 14 amino acids. CDR1 is SGHVS and CDR2 is FNYEAQ in the germline V gene. With 5 bases removed from V and 1 base from J, the gap between germline ends came to 8 bases. CDR3 protein: CASSVQQNTGELFF. CDR3 sequence (DNA): TGTGCCAGCAGCGTACAACAGAACACCGGGGAGCTGTTTTTT.

The chain recombines TRBV28 with TRBJ1-1, with 12 bases lining up with TRBD1. This CDR3 has 15 amino acids. Trimming cost V 5 bases and J 8 bases; bases outside gene matches: 9. From germline, CDR1 is MDHEN and CDR2 SYDVKM. For the CDR3, the DNA is TGTGCCAGCAGTCCTTCGGGACAGGGGGCGGCAGAAGCTTTCTTT. This gives the protein CASSPSGQGAAEAFF.

J is TRBJ2-7 and V is TRBV4-1; no definite D call. The CDR3 is made up of 15 amino acids. Trimming stripped 6 bases from V and 0 bases from J, with 15 bases between. CDR1 is MGHRA and CDR2 is YSYEKL in the germline V gene. In nucleotides, the CDR3 is TGCGCCAGCAGGCACTCCCCGGTGAGCTCCTACGAGCAGTACTTC. This encodes CASRHSPVSSYEQYF.

The chain has TRBV4-3 and TRBJ2-1; 12 nucleotides agree with TRBD2. The length of the CDR3 is 15 residues. Germline loops: CDR1 LGHNA, CDR2 YSLEER. The V gene end was trimmed by 4 bases and the J gene end by 5 bases; junction bases not matched to a gene: 3. The CDR3 nucleotides are TGCGCCAGCAGCCTGGGACTAGCGGGCAACAATGAGCAGTTCTTC. Translated: CASSLGLAGNNEQFF.

The genes are TRBV6-5 and TRBJ2-1; 10 bases line up with TRBD2. Germline V gene lookup returns CDR1 MNHEY and CDR2 SVGAGI. The length of the CDR3 is 14 residues. After removal of 4 bases from V and 6 bases from J, the junction contained 3 bases not matched to a gene. CDR3 nucleotide sequence: TGTGCCAGCAGTTTGGGACTAGCGAGCAATGAGCAGTTCTTC. This codes for CASSLGLASNEQFF.

CDR3: CASSVRQADGAGELFF. CDR3 DNA sequence: TGTGCCAGCAGCGTGAGACAGGCGGACGGGGCCGGGGAGCTGTTTTTT. V is TRBV9 and J is TRBJ2-2; TRBD1 might be the D (6 bases). This CDR3 comprises 16 residues. Germline V gives CDR1 SGDLS, CDR2 YYNGEE. V lost 2 bases and J 6 bases, leaving 17 bases between the germline ends.

The rearrangement joins TRBV5-1 to TRBJ2-3; TRBD2 agrees at 8 bases. V shed 0 bases, J shed 4 bases, and the junction held 7 bases outside the gene matches. The CDR3 consists of 16 residues. Looked up from germline, CDR1 is SGHRS and CDR2 is YFSETQ. The CDR3 sequence: CASSLGRGGRADTQYF. Here the CDR3 DNA reads TGCGCCAGCAGCTTGGGCCGGGGGGGGCGCGCAGATACGCAGTATTTT.

The CDR3 is CASSLQRETQYF. CDR3 sequence (DNA): TGTGCCAGCAGCTTACAGCGTGAGACCCAGTACTTC. The chain has TRBV7-2 and TRBJ2-5, with D unresolved. Germline CDR1 and CDR2: SGHTA and FQGNSA. V was shortened by 2 bases and J by 5 bases, with 6 bases between the two germline ends. CDR3 length equals 12 residues.

The rearrangement joins TRBV28 to TRBJ2-7; possible D gene TRBD1, 5 bases. V lost 5 bases and J 1 base, leaving 6 bases between the germline ends. CDR1 is MDHEN and CDR2 is SYDVKM in the germline V gene. This CDR3 spans 12 amino acids. CDR3 residues: CASSQGSYEQYF. Written as DNA, the CDR3 is TGTGCCAGCAGTCAGGGTTCCTACGAGCAGTACTTC.

In DNA form, the CDR3 reads TGCGCCAGCAGCCAAGAGAATTGGACAGGGGGTTCCTACGAGCAGTACTTC. Protein sequence: CASSQENWTGGSYEQYF. The chain joins TRBV4-3 to TRBJ2-7; 10 bases line up with TRBD1. With V trimmed by 0 bases and J by 1 base, 6 bases remained unmatched. Looked up from germline, CDR1 is LGHNA and CDR2 is YSLEER. The CDR3 sequence is 17 residues long.

The CDR3 DNA is TGTGCCAGCAGCACACAACAGGGGGCGGGCTATGGCTACACCTTC. Protein sequence: CASSTQQGAGYGYTF. This chain joins TRBV7-2 and TRBJ1-2; 9 bases are a match to TRBD1. Germline-derived CDR1 and CDR2 are SGHTA and FQGNSA. After removal of 5 bases from V and 4 bases from J, the junction contained 8 bases not matched to a gene. CDR3 length: 15 amino acids.

The rearrangement links TRBV10-3 to TRBJ1-6, with TRBD1 matching over 8 bases. V was clipped by 2 bases and J by 7 bases; unmatched bases: 4. The CDR3 loop spans 15 amino acids. Germline assignment: CDR1 ENHRY and CDR2 SYGVKD. The CDR3 region is CAISEKGQGNSPLHF. The CDR3, as DNA: TGTGCCATCAGTGAGAAAGGACAGGGAAATTCACCCCTCCACTTT.

The chain has TRBV7-3 and TRBJ1-4, with D hard to call. Germline V gene lookup returns CDR1 SGHTA and CDR2 FQGTGA. The CDR3 has 15 amino acids. The germline V and J ends were trimmed by 6 bases and 11 bases, with 22 bases remaining between them. Here the CDR3 reads CASRRDKRQVRKLFF. As DNA, the CDR3 is TGTGCCAGCAGGAGAGACAAAAGACAAGTCCGGAAACTGTTTTTT. Based on the CDR3 plus reference TRBV7-3 and TRBJ1-4, the full variable domain is GAGVSQTPSNKVTEKGKYVELRCDPISGHTALYWYRQSLGQGPEFLIYFQGTGAADDSGLPNDRFFAVRPEGSVSTLKIQRTERGDSAVYLCASRRDKRQVRKLFFGSGTQLSVL.

Only one count was recorded for this clone. This chain connects TRBV30 to TRBJ1-5, with D possibly TRBD1 on 5 matching bases. CDR3 size: 14 residues. Germline V gene lookup returns CDR1 GTSNPN and CDR2 SVGIG (reference sequence). V lost 4 bases to trimming and J lost 7 bases, with 17 bases between them. The CDR3, as DNA: TGTGCCTGGACCCGTACGGGGGGAGACCAGCCCCAGCATTTT. Amino acids: CAWTRTGGDQPQHF.

This clone has just one count. The V gene is TRBV29-1, the J gene TRBJ1-1; D is unclear. There are 13 residues in the CDR3. Between the trimmed V and J ends, which lost 4 bases and 4 bases, there was a span of 13 bases. CDR1 is SQVTM and CDR2 is ANQGSEA in the germline V gene. CDR3 sequence reads: CSVGPGSGTEAFF. The CDR3 bases are TGCAGCGTTGGCCCCGGGTCGGGCACTGAAGCTTTCTTT.